This T cell receptor beta chain stems from a study of T-cell reconstitution after alpha-beta-depleted transplantation in children. A library of TCRbeta sequences, prepared with unique molecular identifiers, was generated. TCRdb called the PCR reads again in MiXCR, with one record for every CDR3 protein. The sample shows 400,000 to 500,000 distinct CDR3 sequences, roughly a tenth of them seen only once. On this clonotype: The junction shows a germline mismatch at one end, possibly a read error.

The CDR3 loop spans 14 amino acids. Germline assignment: CDR1 DFQATT and CDR2 SNEGSKA (reference sequence). The sequence was collected from a human donor who donated a stem cell graft to a child with acute myeloid leukemia. The chain employs TRBV20-1 and TRBJ2-1, with 8 bases matching TRBD2. This material consisted of PBMCs from the stem cell graft donor, taken from the stem cell graft. For the CDR3, the DNA is TGCTGTGCTACACCTAGCGGGTTATACAATGAGCAGTTCTTC. Its protein product is CCATPSGLYNEQFF.